A selection of T cell receptor beta chains follows, all from one sample in a study of beta chain features in type 1 diabetes. Profiled with immunoSEQ multiplex PCR; TCRdb holds only in-frame clones, not every one. The sample has fewer than 300,000 clones, roughly a tenth seen once. The sample taken for sequencing was naive CD4+ T cells from blood. These receptors all come from a man aged 30-40 years with type 1 diabetes. Both conserved end residues are part of each CDR3. Each record gives: CDR3 protein, V gene, J gene.

CDR3 protein: CASSEQGAYSPLHF
V gene: TRBV25-1
J gene: TRBJ1-6

CDR3 protein: CASSQPTGEKLFF
V gene: TRBV4-1
J gene: TRBJ1-4

CDR3 protein: CASSLGGGTGDRQETQYF
V gene: TRBV5-1
J gene: TRBJ2-5

CDR3 protein: CASSPSERGNEQFF
V gene: TRBV9
J gene: TRBJ2-1

CDR3 protein: CASSLTDWYQETQYF
V gene: TRBV14
J gene: TRBJ2-5

CDR3 protein: CASRAGTGTEAFF
V gene: TRBV27
J gene: TRBJ1-1

CDR3 protein: CASSQGGDQPQHF
V gene: TRBV7-9
J gene: TRBJ1-5

CDR3 protein: CASSGGLLNTEAFF
V gene: TRBV5-4
J gene: TRBJ1-1

CDR3 protein: CASSPVASDLNTIYF
V gene: TRBV7-9
J gene: TRBJ1-3

CDR3 protein: CASSLGQQETQYF
V gene: TRBV11-2
J gene: TRBJ2-5